This T cell receptor (beta chain) was sequenced for a study of cytomegalovirus exposure and HLA in healthy donors. Study context: The same platform was used for the 120 or so validation repertoires as for the approximately 730 first-cohort repertoires, as reported in a later analysis. Study-level points and caveats: CMV antigen specificity was confirmed in vitro for a few CMV-associated chains. Reportedly, diagnosis of cytomegalovirus status by the classifier showed high specificity and sensitivity.

Concerning this clone itself: Its specificity is unknown.

Measured with immunoSEQ multiplex PCR; TCRdb has only the in-frame clones, and not every one. There are over 110,000 clones in the sample; about 87% occur only once, and roughly 10% lies in the top ten. V gave up 5 bases and J gave up 1 base; unmatched junction bases: 8. The germline CDR1 and CDR2 sequences are SGHVS and FNYEAQ. This CDR3 region has 17 residues. The chain couples TRBV7-6 to TRBJ2-3; TRBD1 matches 11 bases. The receptor was isolated from a man younger than 35 in good health and CMV-seropositive. The specimen sequenced was PBMCs. In DNA form, the CDR3 reads TGTGCCAGCAGCGTATCCGGGACAGGGGGACGCACAGATACGCAGTATTTT. Its translation: CASSVSGTGGRTDTQYF.